This T cell receptor beta chain was captured by sequencing in a study of cytomegalovirus exposure and HLA in healthy donors. Across the study: Most donors, about 77% of around 400 genotyped, fell in the Caucasian-associated ancestry cluster.

The PCR used 60 Vbeta and 13 Jbeta primers. Clones were read by immunoSEQ multiplex PCR, and TCRdb kept only the in-frame ones, dropping some. The sample has approximately 130,000 clones, around nine tenths seen once. Study findings and constraints: Later analysis suggested links between common viral pathogens and several top significant clusters. TCR beta sequences reportedly predicted the HLA-A and HLA-B alleles of most subjects accurately.

Germline CDR1 and CDR2: MDHEN and SYDVKM. There are 16 residues in the CDR3. The J segment lost 2 bases and the V segment lost 4 bases, leaving 9 bases of the junction unmatched. For this clone: Its antigen remains unknown.

Sequences were obtained from PBMCs. The source of this sequence is a woman aged 25 to 39 in good health and CMV-seronegative. The chain combines TRBV28 with TRBJ2-7; 9 bases line up with TRBD1. CDR3 in amino acids: CASSSSGTGLTYEQYF. The CDR3, as DNA: TGTGCCAGCAGTTCGTCCGGGACAGGGCTCACCTACGAGCAGTACTTC.